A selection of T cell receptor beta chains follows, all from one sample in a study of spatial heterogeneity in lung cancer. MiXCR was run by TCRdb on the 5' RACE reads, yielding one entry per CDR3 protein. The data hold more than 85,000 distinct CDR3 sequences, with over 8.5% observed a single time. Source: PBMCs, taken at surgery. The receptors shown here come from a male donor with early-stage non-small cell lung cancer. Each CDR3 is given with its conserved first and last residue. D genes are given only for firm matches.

CASSKDPDTDTQYF	TRBV21-1	TRBJ2-3	14	NA
CSARTSYEQYF	TRBV20-1	TRBJ2-7	11	NA
CASSLAAGLAGGYEQYF	TRBV5-1	TRBJ2-7	17	TRBD2
CASRTGTGSNQPQHF	TRBV28	TRBJ1-5	15	TRBD1
CASSFPGDMQYF	TRBV7-3	TRBJ2-3	12	NA
CASRERTNEQYF	TRBV2	TRBJ2-7	12	NA
CASSLLAGGLQGTQYF	TRBV6-2/TRBV6-3	TRBJ2-3	16	TRBD2
CASSVDIFSYNSPLHF	TRBV5-5	TRBJ1-6	16	NA
CASSMAASGANVLTF	TRBV19	TRBJ2-6	15	NA
CATSGPFPGRAKIDTQYF	TRBV15	TRBJ2-3	18	TRBD2
CASSPEGGPAAFF	TRBV5-1	TRBJ1-1	13	NA
CASSSGVLQETQYF	TRBV5-1	TRBJ2-5	14	NA
CASSLKGWQGRTGELFF	TRBV7-2	TRBJ2-2	17	NA
CSVRTGNYGYTF	TRBV29-1	TRBJ1-2	12	TRBD1
CASSLNRGQGETQYF	TRBV7-2	TRBJ2-5	15	TRBD1
CASSASTDQPQHF	TRBV3-1	TRBJ1-5	13	NA
CASSSAMAASTDTQYF	TRBV5-4	TRBJ2-3	16	NA
CASSLVGGTGGREQYF	TRBV7-9	TRBJ2-7	16	TRBD1
CASSGHTKNIQYF	TRBV10-3	TRBJ2-4	13	NA
CASSPDRSNEQFF	TRBV11-3	TRBJ2-1	13	NA
CASTRQANTGELFF	TRBV14	TRBJ2-2	14	NA
CAWSEQVGYTF	TRBV30	TRBJ1-2	11	NA
CASSPGGLAEQTQYF	TRBV5-6	TRBJ2-7	15	TRBD2
CASSLVGRGRETQYF	TRBV11-1	TRBJ2-5	15	TRBD1
CASGLAGAETQYF	TRBV28	TRBJ2-5	13	TRBD2
CSAGQRNTGELFF	TRBV20-1	TRBJ2-2	13	NA
CASSLDRGGDTQYF	TRBV7-2	TRBJ2-3	14	TRBD1
CASTNRGYYEQYF	TRBV6-1	TRBJ2-7	13	TRBD1
CASRTPWGGGAYEQYF	TRBV28	TRBJ2-7	16	TRBD2
CASSFTDRATDTQYF	TRBV28	TRBJ2-3	15	TRBD1
CASSHKWGRPQHF	TRBV14	TRBJ1-5	13	NA
CASSFRQDPFYNEQFF	TRBV11-2	TRBJ2-1	16	NA
CSVGGSYGYTF	TRBV29-1	TRBJ1-2	11	NA
CAISPMSSYEQYF	TRBV10-3	TRBJ2-7	13	NA
CASSQGGVYEQYF	TRBV3-1	TRBJ2-7	13	NA
CASSPGGYAANTEAFF	TRBV12-3/TRBV12-4	TRBJ1-1	16	NA
CASSTTGTAYEQYF	TRBV7-2	TRBJ2-7	14	TRBD1
CASSLEGLAGEEQFF	TRBV5-1	TRBJ2-1	15	TRBD2
CSPNRVTKDGELFF	TRBV29-1	TRBJ2-2	14	NA
CASSLRTLNTGELFF	TRBV28	TRBJ2-2	15	NA
CASRVTNAAFF	TRBV28	TRBJ1-1	11	NA
CASSRKAGNTEAFF	TRBV3-1	TRBJ1-1	14	NA
CASSQEGGKTEAFF	TRBV4-2	TRBJ1-1	14	NA
CASRPPDTDTQYF	TRBV19	TRBJ2-3	13	NA
CASSLEQQNQPQHF	TRBV5-1	TRBJ1-5	14	NA
CASSAGRGNEKLFF	TRBV3-1	TRBJ1-4	14	NA
CATSRGGGRDFGQPQHF	TRBV15	TRBJ1-5	17	NA
CSATGTSTDTQYF	TRBV20-1	TRBJ2-3	13	NA
CASSLSPTDQETQYF	TRBV5-6	TRBJ2-5	15	NA
CASSLDLFNPNSPLHF	TRBV28	TRBJ1-6	16	NA
CASSIVGGGTYEQYF	TRBV19	TRBJ2-7	15	TRBD2